This T cell receptor beta chain was retrieved from a study of blood T cells in healthy people across ages. The CDR3 loop spans 14 amino acids. V was clipped by 2 bases and J by 7 bases, with 9 bases between them. Germline assignment: CDR1 MDHEN and CDR2 SYDVKM. Primed by a sample-barcoded 5' primer and a J-beta primer mix, a second PCR proceeded for about 7 to 12 cycles. No fewer than 3 million CDR3-containing paired-end reads came from each sample. TCRdb used MiXCR to reprocess the 5' RACE reads, holding one entry per CDR3 protein. The sample carries about 1 million distinct CDR3 sequences, around 25% recorded once. The sample also formed part of further work on T cells of mothers and their children. That work contributes: All donors were healthy and Caucasian; they were a few mothers and their six children. An overlap that was slightly higher, though non-significant, was seen in related mother-child pairs versus unrelated pairs.

This clonotype was sampled from a girl aged 2 to 9 in good health. Sequenced sample: blood. The chain links TRBV28 to TRBJ1-6; D uncertain. This CDR3 is CASSLGQWNSPLHF. The CDR3 region has the DNA TGTGCCAGCAGTTTAGGGCAGTGGAATTCACCCCTCCACTTT.